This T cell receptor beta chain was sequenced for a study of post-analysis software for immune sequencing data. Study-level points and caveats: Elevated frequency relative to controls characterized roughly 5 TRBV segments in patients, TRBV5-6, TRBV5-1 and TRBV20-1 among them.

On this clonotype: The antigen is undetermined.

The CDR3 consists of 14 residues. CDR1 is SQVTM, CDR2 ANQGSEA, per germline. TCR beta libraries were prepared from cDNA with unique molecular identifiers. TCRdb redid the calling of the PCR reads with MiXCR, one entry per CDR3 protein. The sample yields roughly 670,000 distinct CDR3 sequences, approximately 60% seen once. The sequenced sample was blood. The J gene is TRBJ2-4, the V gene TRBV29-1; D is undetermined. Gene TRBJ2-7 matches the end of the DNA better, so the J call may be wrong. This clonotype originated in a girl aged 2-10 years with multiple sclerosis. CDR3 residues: CSVEFQNDSYEQYF. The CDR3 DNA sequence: TGCAGCGTTGAGTTTCAGAACGACTCCTACGAGCAGTACTTC.